This T cell receptor beta chain was sequenced for a study of post-analysis software for immune sequencing data. Study context: Clinical courses comprised relapsing-remitting, secondary progressive and progressive-relapsing multiple sclerosis. Broader study findings: Roughly 5 TRBV segments occurring more often in patients than controls included TRBV5-6, TRBV5-1 and TRBV20-1. F-measure co-clustering was strong for batch-matched samples. Controls significantly exceeded multiple sclerosis patients in normalized Chao1 diversity.

Carried by the TCR beta cDNA libraries were unique molecular identifiers. From around 0.96 to 9.9 million T cells, 400,000 to 650,000 cDNA molecules were obtained. TCRdb itself ran the PCR reads through MiXCR, one entry per CDR3 protein. The repertoire has some 890,000 distinct CDR3 sequences, roughly 50% of them found once; the top ten carry around 4.5%. This clonotype was detected many times. The antigen is undetermined. The length of the CDR3 is 15 residues. Germline V lookup: CDR1 SNHLY, CDR2 FYNNEI. The V gene lost 6 bases and the J gene lost 4 bases, with 17 bases spanning the gap. The sequenced sample consisted of blood. The chain employs TRBV2 and TRBJ2-3; TRBD1 or TRBD2 may be the D gene (5 bases each). The receptor's source is a girl aged 10-17 years with multiple sclerosis. The CDR3 sequence is CASRAGTQKSDTQYF. In DNA, the CDR3 is TGTGCCAGCAGGGCCGGGACCCAAAAATCAGATACGCAGTATTTT.